This TCR beta chain was recorded in a study of blood T cell repertoires in COVID-19. At the level of the study: The origin of the acute and convalescent COVID-19 samples was the United States, Italy and Spain. PBMCs, B-cell-depleted T cells, or T cells were the source of the cDNA or gDNA that made up the material.

Profiled with immunoSEQ multiplex PCR; TCRdb holds only in-frame clones, not every one. The sample has hundreds of thousands of clones; around 88% are singletons. In this sample, this clone turned up once. Recruits, aged about 18 to 95 years, lived in about two dozen US areas. Assignments of participants to cohorts depended upon their own reported clinical history. The length of the CDR3 is 19 residues. Germline-derived CDR1 and CDR2 are LGHNA and YSLEER. After removal of 0 bases from V and 0 bases from J, the junction contained 6 bases not matched to a gene. J is TRBJ1-6 and V is TRBV4-3; 9 nucleotides line up with TRBD1. The receptor comes from a woman aged 35 to 49 with acute COVID-19. Material for sequencing was PBMCs or T cells enriched from blood (not recorded which). Here the CDR3 reads CASSQDGQGIDSYNSPLHF. CDR3 nucleotide sequence: TGCGCCAGCAGCCAAGATGGACAGGGGATTGACTCCTATAATTCACCCCTCCACTTT.